The present TCR beta chain was sequenced within a study of cytomegalovirus exposure and HLA in healthy donors. Study-wide results and caveats: The study found most TCR sequences rare, yet found some public TCRs in many donors. The study reported that TCR beta sequences accurately predicted HLA-A and HLA-B alleles in most subjects. By HLA locus, TCR association rates varied in a later analysis, with DRB1 showing the most and HLA-C the fewest.

PCR was performed using 60 Vbeta and 13 Jbeta primers. Repertoires were generated with immunoSEQ multiplex PCR, while TCRdb's copy carries only in-frame clones and drops some. Of under 200,000 clones detected, around 75% appear once; the ten largest clones hold more than 4%. Trimming removed 6 bases from V and 4 bases from J; junction bases left unmatched: 0. This CDR3 contains 13 residues. CDR1 is SGHTA, CDR2 FQGNSA, per germline. In the case of this clone: Antigen: not known.

This receptor was obtained from a male donor in good health and CMV-seronegative. Sequencing input: PBMCs. The chain uses TRBV7-2 and TRBJ2-3; 11 bases line up with TRBD1. The chain's CDR3 is CASRGQGADTQYF. The CDR3 DNA is TGTGCCAGCAGGGGACAGGGGGCAGATACGCAGTATTTT.